This passage covers 31 T cell receptor beta chains from one sample sequenced in a study of OX40 agonist ivuxolimab in advanced cancers. Sequencing was performed with immunoSEQ multiplex PCR; in TCRdb, only in-frame clones are kept and a portion is missing. The repertoire consists of around 72,000 clones, with about nine tenths occurring once and the leading ten covering roughly 8%. The sequenced sample was CD4+ or CD8+ T cells sorted from blood, obtained in a trial of the OX40 agonist ivuxolimab. The origin of the receptors is an adult with an advanced solid tumor such as melanoma, head and neck, liver or kidney cancer.

The chain uses TRBV14 and TRBJ2-7; 7 bases fit TRBD2. Germline values: CDR1 SGHDN, CDR2 FVKESK. J gave up 7 bases and V 0 bases, and 3 bases lay outside the gene matches. This CDR3 spans 13 amino acids. The CDR3 DNA follows: TGTGCCAGCAGCCAAGACTGGGAGGGAGAGCAGTACTTC. Translated: CASSQDWEGEQYF.

The rearrangement links TRBV18 to TRBJ2-3; TRBD2 is a possible D gene (7 bases). Germline-derived CDR1 and CDR2 are KGHSH and LQKENI. V dropped 5 bases and J dropped 0 bases, with 15 bases sitting between them. The CDR3 has 16 residues. Written as DNA, the CDR3 is TGTGCCAGCTCATCATACGGGGGGCCGAGCACAGATACGCAGTATTTT. This translates into CASSSYGGPSTDTQYF.

This chain links TRBV2 with TRBJ2-5; D unclear. The length of the CDR3 is 14 residues. V was trimmed by 6 bases and J by 1 base, leaving 12 bases between them. Germline CDR1 reads SNHLY; CDR2 reads FYNNEI. CDR3 in DNA: TGTGCCAGCAGCGCCAACCAGCCCCAAGAGACCCAGTACTTC. Translating it yields CASSANQPQETQYF.

The chain carries TRBV11-2 and TRBJ1-5, with 7 bases that match TRBD1. This CDR3 has 17 amino acids. V was pared by 1 base and J by 2 bases, with 8 bases of the junction left unmatched. Germline lookup yields CDR1 SGHAT and CDR2 FQNNGV. CDR3 sequence: CASSLAHEGARNQPQHF. In DNA form, the CDR3 reads TGTGCCAGCAGCTTAGCGCACGAGGGGGCGCGCAATCAGCCCCAGCATTTT.

The chain combines TRBV6-5 with TRBJ2-2; TRBD1 aligns across 8 bases. CDR3 length equals 15 residues. The V gene end was trimmed by 6 bases and the J gene end by 6 bases; junction bases not matched to a gene: 9. The germline V gene encodes CDR1 MNHEY and CDR2 SVGAGI. The CDR3 DNA follows: TGTGCCAGCAGGATCGGGACAGGAATGGCCGGGGAGCTGTTTTTT. Protein sequence: CASRIGTGMAGELFF.

This clone was seen once. The rearrangement joins TRBV4-2 to TRBJ1-1; tentative D call: TRBD1 (6 bases). The CDR3 sequence is 14 residues long. Looked up from germline, CDR1 is LGHNA and CDR2 is YNFKEQ. The V gene lost 0 bases and the J gene lost 5 bases, with 10 bases spanning the gap. The chain's CDR3 is CASSQERGGTEAFF. The CDR3, as DNA: TGTGCCAGCAGCCAAGAGAGGGGGGGGACTGAAGCTTTCTTT.

The chain carries TRBV6-1 and TRBJ2-3; maybe TRBD1 (7 bases). The V and J ends lost 8 bases and 1 base respectively, with 16 bases between them. The germline V gene has CDR1 MNHNS and CDR2 SASEGT. The CDR3 consists of 15 residues. CDR3 protein: CASLEGALGTDTQYF. CDR3 DNA sequence: TGTGCCAGCCTGGAGGGGGCACTTGGCACAGATACGCAGTATTTT.

The chain recombines TRBV6-1 with TRBJ1-1, with 7 positions matching TRBD1. Germline V gene sequence: CDR1 MNHNS, CDR2 SASEGT. V shed 0 bases, J shed 4 bases, and the junction held 2 bases outside the gene matches. This CDR3 spans 14 amino acids. CDR3 amino acids: CASSEADRRTEAFF. The CDR3 DNA reads as TGTGCCAGCAGTGAAGCGGACAGGCGCACTGAAGCTTTCTTT.

This clone came up once. The gene calls are TRBV5-1 and TRBJ2-5; TRBD2 matches 14 bases. Germline CDR1 and CDR2: SGHRS and YFSETQ. With 4 bases clipped from V and 4 bases from J, the junction kept 9 bases outside the gene matches. CDR3 size: 17 residues. CDR3 sequence (DNA): TGCGCCAGCAGCAAAAGACTAGCGGGGGGGCCTGGAGAGACCCAGTACTTC. Translating gives CASSKRLAGGPGETQYF.

The chain couples TRBV18 to TRBJ1-3; D remains unclear. Trimming took 3 bases from V and 6 from J, leaving 6 bases between them. There are 12 residues in the CDR3. The germline V gene encodes CDR1 KGHSH and CDR2 LQKENI. In DNA, the CDR3 is TGTGCCAGCTCACCGGACCCAAACACCATATATTTT. Its translation: CASSPDPNTIYF.

The sample holds one count of this clone. The V gene is TRBV7-2, the J gene TRBJ2-1; 11 positions match TRBD1. This CDR3 has 16 residues. V was clipped by 4 bases and J by 5 bases; unmatched bases: 7. Per germline, CDR1 SGHTA and CDR2 FQGNSA. The CDR3 DNA reads TGTGCCAGCAGCTCCCGCGGGGGACAGGGGGACAATGAGCAGTTCTTC. This gives the protein CASSSRGGQGDNEQFF.

This chain uses TRBV28 with TRBJ2-1, with unresolved D. The CDR3 runs to 12 residues. V lost 6 bases and J 5 bases, leaving 8 bases between the germline ends. Germline CDR1 reads MDHEN; CDR2 reads SYDVKM. The CDR3 region is CASRPTNNEQFF. The CDR3, as DNA: TGTGCCAGCAGACCTACTAACAATGAGCAGTTCTTC.

The CDR3 bases are TGTGCCAGCAGGTGGCAGGGCGGTAACGGGGAGCTGTTTTTT. Translated, it gives CASRWQGGNGELFF. The rearrangement uses TRBV5-8 and TRBJ2-2; D might be TRBD1 (5 bases). This CDR3 contains 14 residues. Germline CDR1 reads SGHTS; CDR2 reads YDEGEE. The ends were cut back, 5 bases at V and 7 bases at J, with 15 bases in the middle. Looking up the rest from reference TRBV5-8 and TRBJ2-2 gives the full variable domain: EAGVTQSPTHLIKTRGQQATLRCSPISGHTSVYWYQQALGLGLQFLLWYDEGEERNRGNFPPRFSGRQFPNYSSELNVNALELEDSALYLCASRWQGGNGELFFGEGSRLTVL.

The chain links TRBV29-1 to TRBJ1-5; TRBD1 agrees at 7 bases. V lost 7 bases to trimming and J lost 5 bases; unmatched junction nucleotides: 5. This CDR3 has 12 residues. Germline loops: CDR1 SQVTM, CDR2 ANQGSEA. CDR3 bases: TGCAGCGCGGACAGGCCCTATCAGCCCCAGCATTTT. It codes for CSADRPYQPQHF.

This sequence joins TRBV6-6 and TRBJ2-3; 10 bases are shared with TRBD1. The trim removed 5 bases at V and 5 bases at J, leaving 10 bases unmatched. Per the germline V gene, CDR1 is MNHNY and CDR2 is SVGAGI (reference sequence). The CDR3 spans 16 residues. This CDR3 is CASSPNPGQGKDTQYF. The CDR3 DNA follows: TGTGCCAGCAGTCCTAACCCGGGACAGGGGAAAGATACGCAGTATTTT.

The V and J genes are TRBV14 and TRBJ2-3; D may be TRBD2 (6 bases). This CDR3 has 15 amino acids. Germline V lookup: CDR1 SGHDN, CDR2 FVKESK. V dropped 2 bases and J dropped 1 base, with 10 bases sitting between them. The CDR3 protein is CASSQQSGRTDTQYF. The CDR3 region has the DNA TGTGCCAGCAGCCAACAGAGCGGGCGCACAGATACGCAGTATTTT.

The chain couples TRBV14 to TRBJ2-1; possible D gene TRBD1, 8 bases. Germline-derived CDR1 and CDR2 are SGHDN and FVKESK. With 4 bases removed from V and 8 bases from J, the gap between germline ends came to 15 bases. The CDR3 is made up of 14 amino acids. CDR3 sequence: CASSLRTGRDEQFF. The CDR3 coding sequence is TGTGCCAGCAGCCTTAGGACAGGGAGGGATGAGCAGTTCTTC.

This clone was seen just once. The gene calls are TRBV6-5 and TRBJ1-2; the D is unclear. There are 16 residues in the CDR3. CDR1 MNHEY and CDR2 SVGAGI come from the germline V gene. Trimming took 0 bases from V and 0 from J, leaving 11 bases between them. The CDR3 DNA is TGTGCCAGCAGTTACTCGGCGACTCCCTCTAACTATGGCTACACCTTC. As protein: CASSYSATPSNYGYTF.

In its sample, this clone was seen a few times. The rearrangement links TRBV5-1 to TRBJ2-2; D may be TRBD2 (6 bases). CDR1 is SGHRS and CDR2 is YFSETQ in the germline V gene. Trimming left V 0 bases short and J 4 bases short, with 10 bases between. This CDR3 comprises 15 residues. This CDR3 is CASSLGFGGTGELFF. In DNA form, the CDR3 reads TGCGCCAGCAGCTTGGGGTTCGGGGGCACCGGGGAGCTGTTTTTT. Full variable domain (rest looked up from reference TRBV5-1 and TRBJ2-2): KAGVTQTPRYLIKTRGQQVTLSCSPISGHRSVSWYQQTPGQGLQFLFEYFSETQRNKGNFPGRFSGRQFSNSRSEMNVSTLELGDSALYLCASSLGFGGTGELFFGEGSRLTVL.

This sequence joins TRBV6-1 and TRBJ1-2, with 7 bases fitting TRBD1. CDR3 size: 12 residues. Trimming took 10 bases from V and 7 from J; bases not matched to a gene: 9. The germline CDR1 and CDR2 sequences are MNHNS and SASEGT. The CDR3 DNA follows: TGTGCCACCCGGACAGGTATTCGTGGCTACACCTTC. It encodes CATRTGIRGYTF.

The chain links TRBV6-1 to TRBJ1-2; no firm D call. From germline, CDR1 is MNHNS and CDR2 SASEGT. The CDR3 covers 13 residues. V dropped 1 base and J dropped 6 bases, with 9 bases sitting between them. The CDR3 sequence is CASSEGGEDGYTF. DNA of the CDR3: TGTGCCAGCAGTGAAGGCGGGGAGGATGGCTACACCTTC.

The rearrangement uses TRBV6-5 and TRBJ2-5; perhaps TRBD1 as D (6 bases). The CDR3 totals 14 residues. V lost 8 bases and J lost 2, with 15 bases in between. Germline V gene data show CDR1 as MNHEY and CDR2 as SVGAGI. CDR3 loop: CASSPGVLQETQYF. The CDR3 DNA reads TGTGCCAGCTCCCCAGGGGTACTGCAAGAGACCCAGTACTTC.

This clone has at least ten counts. V gene TRBV5-5 combines with J gene TRBJ1-1, with D perhaps TRBD1 (6 bases). Trimming pared 0 bases from V and 3 bases from J, leaving 9 bases between. In germline, CDR1 is SGHKS, CDR2 YYEKEE (reference sequence). The CDR3 spans 14 residues. The CDR3 is CASSLGQGYTEAFF. CDR3 nucleotide sequence: TGTGCCAGCAGCTTGGGGCAGGGGTACACTGAAGCTTTCTTT.

V and J are TRBV14 and TRBJ2-3; D gene unclear. Trimming pared 2 bases from V and 0 bases from J, leaving 12 bases between. The CDR3 has 16 amino acids. From germline, CDR1 is SGHDN and CDR2 FVKESK. In DNA form, the CDR3 reads TGTGCCAGCAGCCAAATTGATGAAGGGAGCACAGATACGCAGTATTTT. Translating gives CASSQIDEGSTDTQYF. The complete variable domain, with remaining parts taken from reference TRBV14 and TRBJ2-3, reads EAGVTQFPSHSVIEKGQTVTLRCDPISGHDNLYWYRRVMGKEIKFLLHFVKESKQDESGMPNNRFLAERTGGTYSTLKVQPAELEDSGVYFCASSQIDEGSTDTQYFGPGTRLTVL.

This clone showed up just once. V and J are TRBV11-3 and TRBJ2-1, with 8 bases that match TRBD2. Germline V gives CDR1 SGHNT, CDR2 YENEEA. V was pared by 9 bases and J by 6 bases, with 7 bases of the junction left unmatched. The CDR3 runs 13 residues. The CDR3 coding sequence is TGTGCCAGTCGGGAGGGGGGTCTCAATGAGCAGTTCTTC. This codes for CASREGGLNEQFF.

The gene calls are TRBV9 and TRBJ2-2; 9 bases fit TRBD2. Germline values: CDR1 SGDLS, CDR2 YYNGEE. J was trimmed by 10 bases and V by 10 bases; bases with no gene match: 14. The CDR3 is made up of 14 amino acids. The DNA of the CDR3 is TGTGCCTCGAGCGGTTTAGCGGGGGCGCCGGAGCTGTTTTTT. Its translation: CASSGLAGAPELFF.

The chain carries TRBV7-8 and TRBJ2-7; TRBD2 matches 8 bases. The V gene end was trimmed by 7 bases and the J gene end by 5 bases; junction bases not matched to a gene: 4. Germline V gene data show CDR1 as SGHVS and CDR2 as FQNEAQ. CDR3 length: 12 residues. The CDR3 reads CASTGGTHEQYF. DNA of the CDR3: TGTGCCAGCACGGGGGGGACCCACGAGCAGTACTTC. Together with reference TRBV7-8 and TRBJ2-7, the CDR3 gives the full variable domain: GAGVSQSPRYKVAKRGQDVALRCDPISGHVSLFWYQQALGQGPEFLTYFQNEAQLDKSGLPSDRFFAERPEGSVSTLKIQRTQQEDSAVYLCASTGGTHEQYFGPGTRLTVT.

Concerning this clone itself: The limits of the CDR3 on the DNA are not certain, so only TCRdb's listed CDR3 is given. The V call is TRBV28, the J call TRBJ2-2. From its first to its last residue, the CDR3 has 15 amino acids. From germline, CDR1 is MDHEN and CDR2 SYDVKM. The CDR3 sequence: CASYSSGHATGELFF.

Regarding this clone: The same CDR3 can be traced to other DNA sequences in this sample. The chain uses TRBV6-5 and TRBJ1-1; D is possibly TRBD1 (5 bases). Per the germline V gene, CDR1 is MNHEY and CDR2 is SVGAGI. Deletions cut 5 bases from V and 5 bases from J, with 12 bases between. The CDR3 consists of 13 residues. The CDR3, as DNA: TGTGCCAGCAGTACCCCGGGGGGAACTGAAGCTTTCTTT. Amino acids: CASSTPGGTEAFF.

This sequence joins TRBV10-3 and TRBJ1-4; 7 bases are a match to TRBD1. The germline CDR1 and CDR2 sequences are ENHRY and SYGVKD. The CDR3 totals 14 residues. V lost 4 bases, J lost 4 bases, and 3 bases stayed unmatched. CDR3 loop: CAISGGTDNEKLFF. The DNA for the CDR3 is TGTGCCATCAGTGGTGGGACAGATAATGAAAAACTGTTTTTT.

The chain has TRBV7-3 and TRBJ1-2, with D possibly matching TRBD1 (5 bases). The CDR3 sequence is 15 residues long. CDR1 and CDR2 (germline): SGHTA, FQGTGA. V was pared by 0 bases and J by 2 bases, with 10 bases between. This CDR3 reads CASSLTGEGNYGYTF. CDR3 in DNA: TGTGCCAGCAGCTTAACCGGCGAGGGGAACTATGGCTACACCTTC.